These T cell receptor beta chains were read from a single sample in a study of OX40 agonist ivuxolimab in advanced cancers. Produced via immunoSEQ multiplex PCR; TCRdb's table is partial and in-frame only. The sample lists about 36,000 clones, approximately 80% occurring once. This material consisted of CD4+ or CD8+ T cells sorted from blood, taken in a trial of the OX40 agonist ivuxolimab. These receptors came from an adult with an advanced solid tumor such as melanoma, head and neck, liver or kidney cancer. Each CDR3 is given with its conserved first and last residue. D genes are given only for firm matches. The listing skips clone size in some rows; elsewhere it reads once, few, many or a size class.

V gene,clone size,CDR3 length,D gene,J gene,CDR3 DNA,CDR3 protein
TRBV7-2,-,16,TRBD1,TRBJ2-7,TGTGCCAGCAGCCTGATTCCGGGACAGGGGACCAACGAGCAGTACTTC,CASSLIPGQGTNEQYF
TRBV15,-,15,-,TRBJ2-7,TGTGCCACCAGCAGAGATCGCGGGGTAATCTACGAGCAGTACTTC,CATSRDRGVIYEQYF
TRBV2,-,15,-,TRBJ2-5,TGTGCCAGCAGTGAAGGCGCTCTGAGAATAGAGACCCAGTACTTC,CASSEGALRIETQYF
TRBV21-1,-,16,-,TRBJ1-3,TGTGCCAGCAGCCATCGACAGGAGGAGGGTGGAAACACCATATATTTT,CASSHRQEEGGNTIYF
TRBV5-1,-,12,-,TRBJ1-1,TGCGCCAGCAGCTCACAGGGCACTGAAGCTTTCTTT,CASSSQGTEAFF
TRBV4-1,few,14,TRBD1,TRBJ1-2,TGCGCCAGCAGCCCCAGACAGGGGGCCGCTGGCTACACCTTC,CASSPRQGAAGYTF
TRBV1,few,14,-,TRBJ2-7,TGCACCAGCAGCTTTGGGATCGCCAACTACGAGCAGTACTTC,CTSSFGIANYEQYF
TRBV27,-,15,-,TRBJ1-1,TGTGCCAGCAGTTTAATTCCGGGGACGAACACTGAAGCTTTCTTT,CASSLIPGTNTEAFF
TRBV7-6,-,15,-,TRBJ1-1,TGTGCCAGCAGCCCCAGACGGAGTAGGAGAACTGAAGCTTTCTTT,CASSPRRSRRTEAFF
TRBV5-1,-,16,-,TRBJ2-2,TGCGCCAGCAGTCTTGCTGGGGTCGAGACCACCGGGGAGCTGTTTTTT,CASSLAGVETTGELFF
TRBV7-9,-,14,TRBD1,TRBJ1-1,TGTGCCAGCAGCTTACAGGGGGCAGGGACTGAAGCTTTCTTT,CASSLQGAGTEAFF
TRBV19,-,16,-,TRBJ1-5,TGTGCCAGTATACTAGCTGGACTCAAAAGAGGCCAGCCCCAGCATTTT,CASILAGLKRGQPQHF
TRBV19,few,11,-,TRBJ1-2,TGTGCCAGTAGTACCGGTCATGGCTACACCTTC,CASSTGHGYTF
TRBV27,-,15,-,TRBJ2-5,TGTGCCAGCAGGTCCTCATTTGGGGGACAAGAGACCCAGTACTTC,CASRSSFGGQETQYF
TRBV7-2,-,15,-,TRBJ1-5,TGCGCCAGCAGCTTAGCGCGCTCAATACGCGGGACCCAGCATTTT,CASSLARSIRGTQHF
TRBV14,few,16,-,TRBJ1-3,TGTGCCAGCAGCCAATTCGGCAGGGGCTCTGGAAACACCATATATTTT,CASSQFGRGSGNTIYF
TRBV28,-,13,-,TRBJ1-5,TGTGCCAGCAGTTGGAGGGGGGATCAGCCCCAGCATTTT,CASSWRGDQPQHF
TRBV29-1,-,17,TRBD2,TRBJ2-2,TGCAGCGTCTGGACTAGCGGGGGGTATTCGGTCACCGGGGAGCTGTTTTTT,CSVWTSGGYSVTGELFF
TRBV15,-,16,TRBD1,TRBJ2-2,TGTGCCACCAGCAGAGGCCGGACAGGGGTCGCCGGGGAGCTGTTTTTT,CATSRGRTGVAGELFF
TRBV7-9,-,13,-,TRBJ2-5,TGTGCCAGCAGCTCAGACTCGGGGGAGACCCAGTACTTC,CASSSDSGETQYF
TRBV5-1,-,16,TRBD1,TRBJ2-2,TGCGCCAGCAGCTTGTTTTCGACAGGGGACACCGGGGAGCTGTTTTTT,CASSLFSTGDTGELFF
TRBV19,-,11,-,TRBJ2-7,TGTGCCACCTCGATTGGGTACGAGCAGTACTTC,CATSIGYEQYF
TRBV4-1,-,17,TRBD1,TRBJ1-2,TGCGCCAGCAGCCAAGCCGCTTTATCGGGACAGATCTATGGCTACACCTTC,CASSQAALSGQIYGYTF
TRBV5-1,-,16,TRBD1,TRBJ1-2,TGCGCCAGCAGCTCGGGACAGGGGACCGCTTACTATGGCTACACCTTC,CASSSGQGTAYYGYTF